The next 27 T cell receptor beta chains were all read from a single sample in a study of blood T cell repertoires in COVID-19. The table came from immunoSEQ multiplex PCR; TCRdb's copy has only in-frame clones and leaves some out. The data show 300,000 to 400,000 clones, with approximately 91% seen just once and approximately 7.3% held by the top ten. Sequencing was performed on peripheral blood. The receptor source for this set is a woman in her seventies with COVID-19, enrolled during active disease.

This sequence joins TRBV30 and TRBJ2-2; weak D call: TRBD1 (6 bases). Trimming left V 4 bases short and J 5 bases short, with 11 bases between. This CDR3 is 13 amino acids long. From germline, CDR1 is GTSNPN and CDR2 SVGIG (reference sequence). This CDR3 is CAWTDTGTGELFF. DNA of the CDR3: TGTGCCTGGACCGACACAGGGACCGGGGAGCTGTTTTTT.

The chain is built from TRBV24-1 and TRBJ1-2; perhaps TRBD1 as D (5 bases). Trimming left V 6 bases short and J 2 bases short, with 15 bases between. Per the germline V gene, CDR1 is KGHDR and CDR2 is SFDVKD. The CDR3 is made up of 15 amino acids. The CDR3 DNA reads TGTGCCACCAGTTCCTCCTGGGGGGGAAACTATGGCTACACCTTC. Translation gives CATSSSWGGNYGYTF.

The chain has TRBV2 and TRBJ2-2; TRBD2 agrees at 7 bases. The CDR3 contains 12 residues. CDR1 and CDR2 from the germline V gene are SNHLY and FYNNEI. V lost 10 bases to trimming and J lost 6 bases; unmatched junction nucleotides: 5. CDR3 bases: TGTGCCACCAATGGGGGGGCCGGGGAGCTGTTTTTT. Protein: CATNGGAGELFF.

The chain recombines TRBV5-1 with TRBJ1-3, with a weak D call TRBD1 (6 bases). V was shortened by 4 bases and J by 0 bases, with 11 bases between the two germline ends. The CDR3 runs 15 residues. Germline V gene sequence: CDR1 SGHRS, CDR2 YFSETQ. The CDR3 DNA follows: TGCGCCAGCAGCCGTACAGGGATCTCTGGAAACACCATATATTTT. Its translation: CASSRTGISGNTIYF.

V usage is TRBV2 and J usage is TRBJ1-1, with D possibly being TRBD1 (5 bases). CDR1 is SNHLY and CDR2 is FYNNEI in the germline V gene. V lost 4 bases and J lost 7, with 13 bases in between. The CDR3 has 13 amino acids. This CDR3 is CASSGNAGGEAFF. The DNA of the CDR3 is TGTGCCAGCAGTGGTAACGCCGGGGGTGAAGCTTTCTTT.

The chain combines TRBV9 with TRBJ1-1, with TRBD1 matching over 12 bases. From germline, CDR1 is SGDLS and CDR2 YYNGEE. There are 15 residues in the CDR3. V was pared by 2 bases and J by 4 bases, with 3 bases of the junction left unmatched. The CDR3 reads CASSVGTGGFTEAFF. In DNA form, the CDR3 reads TGTGCCAGCAGCGTGGGGACAGGGGGCTTCACTGAAGCTTTCTTT. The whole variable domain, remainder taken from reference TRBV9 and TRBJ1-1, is DSGVTQTPKHLITATGQRVTLRCSPRSGDLSVYWYQQSLDQGLQFLIQYYNGEERAKGNILERFSAQQFPDLHSELNLSSLELGDSALYFCASSVGTGGFTEAFFGQGTRLTVV.

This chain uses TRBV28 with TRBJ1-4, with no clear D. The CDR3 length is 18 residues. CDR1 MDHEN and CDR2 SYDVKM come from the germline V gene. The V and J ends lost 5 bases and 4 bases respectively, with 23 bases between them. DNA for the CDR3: TGTGCCAGCAGTCTTATCGGGTGGGGAGATAGGGATAATGAAAAACTGTTTTTT. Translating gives CASSLIGWGDRDNEKLFF.

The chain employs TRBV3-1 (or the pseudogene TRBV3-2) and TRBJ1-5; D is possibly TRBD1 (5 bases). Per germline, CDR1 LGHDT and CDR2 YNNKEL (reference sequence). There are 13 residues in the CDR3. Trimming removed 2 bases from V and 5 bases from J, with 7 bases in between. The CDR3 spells CASSQQGYQPQHF. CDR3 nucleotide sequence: TGTGCCAGCAGCCAACAGGGATATCAGCCCCAGCATTTT.

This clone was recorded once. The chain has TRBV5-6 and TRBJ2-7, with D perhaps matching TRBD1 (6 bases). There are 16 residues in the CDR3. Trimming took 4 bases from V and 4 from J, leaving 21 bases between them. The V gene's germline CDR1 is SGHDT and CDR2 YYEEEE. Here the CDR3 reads CASSPMGAQSVYEQYF. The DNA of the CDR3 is TGTGCCAGCAGCCCTATGGGGGCCCAGAGCGTATACGAGCAGTACTTC.

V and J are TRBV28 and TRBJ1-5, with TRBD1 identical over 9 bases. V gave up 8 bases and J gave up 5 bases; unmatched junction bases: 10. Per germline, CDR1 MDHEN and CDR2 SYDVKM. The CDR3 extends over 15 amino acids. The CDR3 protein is CASHRTGTGHQPQHF. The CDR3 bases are TGTGCCAGCCACCGAACCGGGACAGGGCATCAGCCCCAGCATTTT.

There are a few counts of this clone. The CDR3 region is CASSELGRRNQPQHF. The CDR3 coding sequence is TGTGCCAGCAGTGAACTCGGCAGGCGCAATCAGCCCCAGCATTTT. V gene TRBV2 combines with J gene TRBJ1-5; D is unclear. The CDR3 contains 15 residues. Germline-derived CDR1 and CDR2 are SNHLY and FYNNEI. V was trimmed by 2 bases and J by 2 bases, leaving 10 bases between them.

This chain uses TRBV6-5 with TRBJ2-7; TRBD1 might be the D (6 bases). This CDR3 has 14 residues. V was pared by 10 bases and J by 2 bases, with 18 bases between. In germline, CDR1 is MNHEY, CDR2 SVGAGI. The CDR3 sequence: CAIRAGVGTYEQYF. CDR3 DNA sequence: TGTGCCATCCGCGCAGGGGTGGGGACCTACGAGCAGTACTTC.

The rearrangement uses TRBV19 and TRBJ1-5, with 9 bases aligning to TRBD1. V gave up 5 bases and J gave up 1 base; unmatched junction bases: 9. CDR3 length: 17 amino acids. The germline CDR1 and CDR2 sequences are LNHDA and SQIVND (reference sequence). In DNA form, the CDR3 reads TGTGCCAGTAGTCGGGACAGGGTAGGTGGGAGCAATCAGCCCCAGCATTTT. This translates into CASSRDRVGGSNQPQHF.

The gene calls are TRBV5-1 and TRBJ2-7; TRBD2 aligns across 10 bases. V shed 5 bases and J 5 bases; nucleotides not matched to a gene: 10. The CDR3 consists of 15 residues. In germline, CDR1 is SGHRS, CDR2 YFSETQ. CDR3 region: CASRQGTSAVHEQYF. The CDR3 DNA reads TGCGCCAGCAGGCAGGGGACTAGCGCTGTACACGAGCAGTACTTC.

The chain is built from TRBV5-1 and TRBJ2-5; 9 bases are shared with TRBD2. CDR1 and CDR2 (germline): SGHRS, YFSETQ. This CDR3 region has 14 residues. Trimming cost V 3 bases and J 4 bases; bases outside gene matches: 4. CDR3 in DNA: TGCGCCAGCAGCTCCCTACTAGCGGGAGAGACCCAGTACTTC. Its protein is CASSSLLAGETQYF.

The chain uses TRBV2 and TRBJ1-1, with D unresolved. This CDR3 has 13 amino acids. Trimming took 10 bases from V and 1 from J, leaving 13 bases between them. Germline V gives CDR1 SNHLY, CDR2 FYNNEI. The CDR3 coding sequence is TGTGCCACCAATCCCCGGGGGAACACTGAAGCTTTCTTT. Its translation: CATNPRGNTEAFF.

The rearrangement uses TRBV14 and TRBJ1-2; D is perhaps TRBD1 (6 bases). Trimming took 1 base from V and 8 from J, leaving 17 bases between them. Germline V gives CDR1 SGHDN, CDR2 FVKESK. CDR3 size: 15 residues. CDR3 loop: CASSQALGGAEGYTF. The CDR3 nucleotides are TGTGCCAGCAGCCAAGCCCTCGGGGGGGCTGAAGGCTACACCTTC.

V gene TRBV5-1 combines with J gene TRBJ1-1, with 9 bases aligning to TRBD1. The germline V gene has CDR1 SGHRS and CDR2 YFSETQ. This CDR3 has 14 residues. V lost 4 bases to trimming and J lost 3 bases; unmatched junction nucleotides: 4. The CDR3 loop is CASSNGQGHTEAFF. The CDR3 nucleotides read TGCGCCAGCAGCAACGGACAGGGGCACACTGAAGCTTTCTTT.

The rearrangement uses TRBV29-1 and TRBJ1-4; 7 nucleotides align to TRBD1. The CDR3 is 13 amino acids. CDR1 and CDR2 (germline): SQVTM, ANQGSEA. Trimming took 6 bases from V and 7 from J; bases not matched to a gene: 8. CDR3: CSVSTGVGEKLFF. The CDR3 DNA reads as TGCAGCGTCAGTACAGGGGTGGGTGAAAAACTGTTTTTT.

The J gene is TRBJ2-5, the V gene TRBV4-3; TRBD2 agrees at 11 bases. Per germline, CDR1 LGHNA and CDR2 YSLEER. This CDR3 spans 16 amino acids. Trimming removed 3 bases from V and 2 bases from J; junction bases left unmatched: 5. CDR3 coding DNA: TGCGCCAGCAGCCAGCAGGTAGCGGGGGGGCAAGAGACCCAGTACTTC. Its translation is CASSQQVAGGQETQYF.

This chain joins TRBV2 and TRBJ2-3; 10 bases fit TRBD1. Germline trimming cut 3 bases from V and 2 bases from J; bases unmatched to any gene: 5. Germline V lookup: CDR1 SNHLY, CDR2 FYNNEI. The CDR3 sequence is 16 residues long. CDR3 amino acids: CASSEGQGINTDTQYF. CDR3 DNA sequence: TGTGCCAGCAGTGAGGGACAGGGGATAAACACAGATACGCAGTATTTT.

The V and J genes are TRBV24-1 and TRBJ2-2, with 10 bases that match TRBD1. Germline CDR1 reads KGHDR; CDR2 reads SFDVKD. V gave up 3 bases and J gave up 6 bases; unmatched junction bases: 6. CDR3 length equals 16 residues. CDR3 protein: CATSDTTGTGAGELFF. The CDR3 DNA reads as TGTGCCACCAGTGATACTACCGGGACAGGGGCCGGGGAGCTGTTTTTT.

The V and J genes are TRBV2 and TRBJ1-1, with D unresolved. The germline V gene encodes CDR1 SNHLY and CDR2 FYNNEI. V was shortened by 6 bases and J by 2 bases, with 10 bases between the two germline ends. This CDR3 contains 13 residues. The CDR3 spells CASSAGPNTEAFF. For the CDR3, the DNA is TGTGCCAGCAGCGCGGGCCCAAACACTGAAGCTTTCTTT. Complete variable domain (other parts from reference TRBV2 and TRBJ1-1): EPEVTQTPSHQVTQMGQEVILRCVPISNHLYFYWYRQILGQKVEFLVSFYNNEISEKSEIFDDQFSVERPDGSNFTLKIRSTKLEDSAMYFCASSAGPNTEAFFGQGTRLTVV.

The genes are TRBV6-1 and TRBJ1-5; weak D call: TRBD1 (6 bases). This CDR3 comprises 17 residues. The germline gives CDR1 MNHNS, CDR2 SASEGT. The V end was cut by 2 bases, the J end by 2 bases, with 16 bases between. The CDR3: CASSESGGQARNQPQHF. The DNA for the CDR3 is TGTGCCAGCAGTGAATCGGGGGGCCAAGCACGCAATCAGCCCCAGCATTTT.

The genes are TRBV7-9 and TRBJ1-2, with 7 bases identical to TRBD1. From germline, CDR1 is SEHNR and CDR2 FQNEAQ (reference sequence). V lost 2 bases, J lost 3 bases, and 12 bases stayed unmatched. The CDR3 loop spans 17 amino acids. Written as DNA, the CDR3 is TGTGCCAGCAGCTTAAGGGAAGGTCGCCAGGGGGACTATGGCTACACCTTC. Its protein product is CASSLREGRQGDYGYTF.

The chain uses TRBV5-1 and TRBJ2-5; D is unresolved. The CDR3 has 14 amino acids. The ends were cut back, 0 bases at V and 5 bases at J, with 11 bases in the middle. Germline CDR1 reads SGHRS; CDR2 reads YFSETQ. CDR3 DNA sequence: TGCGCCAGCAGCTTGGCTGGTGGCGGCGAGACCCAGTACTTC. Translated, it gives CASSLAGGGETQYF.

CDR3 region: CASSVPGQGADGYTF. The CDR3, as DNA: TGTGCCAGCAGCGTTCCGGGACAGGGGGCGGATGGCTACACCTTC. The chain carries TRBV2 and TRBJ1-2, with 12 bases aligning to TRBD1. The germline gives CDR1 SNHLY, CDR2 FYNNEI. The CDR3 covers 15 residues. V gave up 6 bases and J gave up 6 bases; unmatched junction bases: 8.